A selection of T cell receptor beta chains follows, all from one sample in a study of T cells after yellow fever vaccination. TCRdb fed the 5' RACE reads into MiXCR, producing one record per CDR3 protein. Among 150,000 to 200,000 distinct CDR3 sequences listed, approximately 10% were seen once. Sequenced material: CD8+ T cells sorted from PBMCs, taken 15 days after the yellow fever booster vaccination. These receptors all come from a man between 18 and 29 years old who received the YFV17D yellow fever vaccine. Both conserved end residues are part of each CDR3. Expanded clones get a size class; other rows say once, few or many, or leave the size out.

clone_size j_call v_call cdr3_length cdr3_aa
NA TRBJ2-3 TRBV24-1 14 CATSDSGGTDTQYF
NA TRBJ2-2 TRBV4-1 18 CASSQDGGSPLGTGELFF
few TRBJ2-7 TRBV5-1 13 CASSWELTYEQYF
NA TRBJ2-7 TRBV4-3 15 CASSQDRTAAHEQYF
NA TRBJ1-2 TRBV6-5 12 CASRQAGYGYTF
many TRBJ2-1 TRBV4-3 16 CASSQGYLAAAYEQFF
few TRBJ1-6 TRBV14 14 CASSRRGGRRPLHF
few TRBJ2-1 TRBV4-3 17 CASSQERGWGSYNEQFF
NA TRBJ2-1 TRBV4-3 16 CASSRRTGGAHNEQFF
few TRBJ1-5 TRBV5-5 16 CASSTGQTIHNQPQHF
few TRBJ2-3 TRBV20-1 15 CSARDRGREEDTQYF
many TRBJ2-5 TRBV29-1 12 CSTRAGQETQYF
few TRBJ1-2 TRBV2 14 CASSVRGSNYGYTF
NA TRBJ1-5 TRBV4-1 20 CASSQDAWDRAGYSNQPQHF
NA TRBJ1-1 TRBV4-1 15 CASSQAPGQPTLAFF
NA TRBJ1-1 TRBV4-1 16 CASRRWLDIENTEAFF
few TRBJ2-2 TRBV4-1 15 CASSLSGLPSGELFF
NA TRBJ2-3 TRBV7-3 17 CASSLTHLLRATDTQYF
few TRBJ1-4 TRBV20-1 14 CSASKERKNEKLFF
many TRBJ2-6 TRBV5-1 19 CASSLFGDSLYSGANVLTF
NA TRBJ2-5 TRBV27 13 CASSLSAEGAQYF
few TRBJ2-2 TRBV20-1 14 CSAKDRELTGELFF
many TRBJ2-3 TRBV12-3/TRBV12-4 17 CASSSSEAAISTDTQYF
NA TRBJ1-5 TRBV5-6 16 CASSLSTGSSNQPQHF